This T cell receptor (beta chain) was captured by sequencing in a study of OX40 agonist ivuxolimab in advanced cancers. In the study overall: With a range of roughly 23 to 79, age averaged roughly 60 years, and nearly 85% were male. Study-level points and caveats: Clonal expansion in partial responders at 0.1-3.0 mg/kg ranked among the lowest. The authors also found low normalized T-cell clonal expansion in some nonresponders. CD8+ T cells (on average) carried more expanded clones than CD4+ T cells.

Comment on this clone: Antigen specificity is unknown.

The protocol was immunoSEQ multiplex PCR, while the TCRdb copy is restricted to in-frame clones and leaves out a portion. The top ten clones hold about 0.8% of a sample with roughly 60,000 clones, 70% to 90% of them seen once. The CDR3 has 14 residues. J lost 8 bases, V lost 5 bases, and 8 bases had no gene match. Germline CDR1 is SGHVS and CDR2 is FNYEAQ. This specimen was CD4+ or CD8+ T cells sorted from blood, taken in a trial of the OX40 agonist ivuxolimab. The genes are TRBV7-6 and TRBJ1-4, with 7 bases matching TRBD1. The receptor comes from an adult with an advanced solid tumor such as melanoma, head and neck, liver or kidney cancer. The CDR3 reads CASSRQGGEEKLFF. The CDR3 coding sequence is TGTGCCAGCAGCCGACAGGGAGGGGAGGAAAAACTGTTTTTT.